This T cell receptor beta chain was recorded in a study of blood T cell repertoires in COVID-19. The wider study: Sites in the United States, Italy and Spain provided acute and convalescent COVID-19 samples. T cells, B-cell-depleted T cells, or PBMCs supplied cDNA or gDNA.

The CDR3 is 15 amino acids. The germline CDR1 and CDR2 sequences are MNHEY and SVGEGT. V was clipped by 6 bases and J by 2 bases; unmatched bases: 3. Original handling: Nucleated cell counts were estimated from reference gene primer amplification. Assay: immunoSEQ multiplex PCR; the TCRdb copy retains only in-frame clones and omits some. V, J and clone size are taken as reported in that table, and D and trimming were inferred from the DNA itself. The table has 88,000 or so clones, around 79% seen once. The sequencing sample was made of peripheral blood. The chain couples TRBV6-2 or TRBV6-3 to TRBJ2-6; the match to TRBD2 covers 8 bases. This sequence was found in a human donor in a cohort sampled during active COVID-19. The chain's CDR3 is CASSQAGAGANVLTF. CDR3 nucleotide sequence: TGTGCCAGCAGCCAAGCGGGAGCTGGGGCCAACGTCCTGACTTTC.